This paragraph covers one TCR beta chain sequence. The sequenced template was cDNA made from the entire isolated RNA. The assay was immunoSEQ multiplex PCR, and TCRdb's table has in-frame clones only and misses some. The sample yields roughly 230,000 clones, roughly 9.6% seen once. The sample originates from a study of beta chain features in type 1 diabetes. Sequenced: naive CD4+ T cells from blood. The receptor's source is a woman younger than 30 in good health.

CDR3 residues: CASSPRQGGSRTEAFF. The CDR3 coding sequence is TGTGCCAGCAGCCCTCGACAGGGGGGGAGTCGCACTGAAGCTTTCTTT. The V and J genes are TRBV9 and TRBJ1-1; the match to TRBD1 covers 9 bases. Looked up from germline, CDR1 is SGDLS and CDR2 is YYNGEE. This CDR3 contains 16 residues. The J segment lost 4 bases and the V segment lost 4 bases, leaving 11 bases of the junction unmatched.